This is a list of T cell receptor beta chains from one sample in a study of molecular identifiers for immune sequencing clone quantification. TCRdb fed the PCR reads into MiXCR, producing one record per CDR3 protein. The sample consists of approximately 630,000 distinct CDR3 sequences, about 25% of them appearing once. The source material was naive CD8+ T cells from blood, with Jurkat cell RNA spiked in. These receptors all stem from a human donor in good health. Some libraries in this study had Jurkat cell RNA spiked in. The CDR3 runs from the conserved cysteine through the conserved F or W.

J gene,V gene,CDR3 protein
TRBJ2-2,TRBV9,CASSVWEVTGELFF
TRBJ1-6,TRBV4-1,CASNQTGQRDSPLHF
TRBJ2-7,TRBV7-2,CASSQTQGYEQYF
TRBJ2-7,TRBV7-9,CASNPGQSPYEQYF
TRBJ2-2,TRBV4-1,CASSQDSLSGELFF
TRBJ2-2,TRBV28,CASSSYWDRGAGMNTGELFF
TRBJ2-7,TRBV19,CASSRRAGGYEQYF
TRBJ2-7,TRBV6-5,CASSYTSGGLSYEQYF
TRBJ2-7,TRBV5-3,CASSLAWVRYEQYF
TRBJ2-2,TRBV12-3/TRBV12-4,CASRSPGTSGGLNTGELFF
TRBJ2-3,TRBV19,CASSIGVDTQYF
TRBJ2-1,TRBV20-1,CSARDLGLIEPGEFF
TRBJ1-1,TRBV4-1,CASSHVQGFEAFF
TRBJ2-1,TRBV24-1,CATSGLLRDEQFF
TRBJ1-1,TRBV23-1,CASSQSGRWRTEAFF
TRBJ1-6,TRBV2,CASSSSPLHF
TRBJ2-2,TRBV19,CASSIVTSGNTGELFF
TRBJ1-4,TRBV5-6,CASSLGGASEKLFF
TRBJ1-2,TRBV20-1,CSARLPSGIVDYGYTF
TRBJ2-7,TRBV5-1,CASSLVGEGVRREQYF
TRBJ1-1,TRBV30,CAWFTSQSGTLHEAFF
TRBJ2-2,TRBV4-3,CASSQDGWGELFF
TRBJ2-7,TRBV4-3,CASSQDKAGTEFYPYEQYF
TRBJ2-2,TRBV7-9,CASSLESRELFF
TRBJ1-2,TRBV19,CASSIAPRSIYGYTF
TRBJ2-1,TRBV27,CASSSPRGEQAYNEQFF
TRBJ2-5,TRBV29-1,CSVSPDREQETQYF
TRBJ2-1,TRBV4-3,CASSQDRVEQFF
TRBJ1-1,TRBV5-8,CASSPESFVAFF
TRBJ2-7,TRBV7-6,CASSARQGLSYEQYF
TRBJ2-5,TRBV28,CVSSLDLAGVETQYF
TRBJ2-7,TRBV6-5,CASSYGAGASYEQYF
TRBJ1-5,TRBV10-2,CASSEWAEGNQPQHF
TRBJ1-3,TRBV20-1,CSARGAGGWLSGNTIYF
TRBJ1-2,TRBV30,CAYHTRGATGGGYGYTF
TRBJ1-1,TRBV4-1,CASSQDLIGVNTEAFF
TRBJ1-1,TRBV27,CASSLLSVTGGTEAFF
TRBJ1-5,TRBV19,CASSIDSIVGGMSNQPQHF
TRBJ1-5,TRBV20-1,CSARQGSNQPQHF